Presented here are 31 T cell receptor beta chains from one specimen sequenced in a study of CD8 T cells in ankylosing spondylitis. TCRdb itself ran the 5' RACE reads through MiXCR, one entry per CDR3 protein. The repertoire holds 35,000 to 40,000 distinct CDR3 sequences, with 15% to 20% as singletons. The source material was blood. Receptor source: a male donor with ankylosing spondylitis or in good health (not recorded which).

This clonotype was found a few times. The chain joins TRBV28 to TRBJ2-7, with a possible D match to TRBD1 (6 bases). V lost 7 bases, J lost 3 bases, and 13 bases lay in between. Germline V CDR1 and CDR2: MDHEN, SYDVKM. The CDR3 has 13 residues. The CDR3 spells CASTTGIDYEQYF. The CDR3 DNA follows: TGTGCCAGCACAACAGGGATTGACTACGAGCAGTACTTC.

J is TRBJ1-2 and V is TRBV4-2; D unclear. The V and J ends lost 1 base and 3 bases respectively, with 3 bases between them. The length of the CDR3 is 12 residues. CDR1 LGHNA and CDR2 YNFKEQ come from the germline V gene. The DNA of the CDR3 is TGTGCCAGCAGCCAAGGAGACTATGGCTACACCTTC. Its translation: CASSQGDYGYTF.

V usage is TRBV20-1 and J usage is TRBJ2-5; the D gene is possibly TRBD1 (6 bases). The CDR3 sequence is 14 residues long. The V gene's germline CDR1 is DFQATT and CDR2 SNEGSKA (reference sequence). Trimming removed 5 bases at V and 5 bases at J, with 18 bases between. For the CDR3, the DNA is TGCAGTGCTCCTACAGGGTTAATGCGGGAGACCCAGTACTTC. Translation gives CSAPTGLMRETQYF.

This clonotype has a handful of counts. This sequence joins TRBV7-6 and TRBJ2-3; possible D gene TRBD1, 6 bases. The germline gives CDR1 SGHVS, CDR2 FNYEAQ. This CDR3 region has 14 residues. Trimming took 5 bases from V and 4 from J, leaving 13 bases between them. CDR3 sequence (DNA): TGTGCCAGCAGCGTTGTCAGGGGTTCAGATACGCAGTATTTT. Translation gives CASSVVRGSDTQYF.

This clonotype was detected ten times or more. This chain connects TRBV20-1 to TRBJ2-3; 7 nucleotides line up with TRBD2. CDR1 is DFQATT and CDR2 is SNEGSKA in the germline V gene (reference sequence). This CDR3 region has 12 residues. The V gene end was trimmed by 8 bases and the J gene end by 8 bases; junction bases not matched to a gene: 10. CDR3 residues: CSRDYQAGTQYF. DNA for the CDR3: TGCAGTCGGGACTATCAAGCGGGTACGCAGTATTTT.

The genes are TRBV27 and TRBJ1-1; the D gene is possibly TRBD1 (5 bases). Germline V lookup: CDR1 MNHEY, CDR2 SMNVEV (reference sequence). CDR3 length: 14 amino acids. The V gene lost 3 bases and the J gene lost 1 base, with 9 bases spanning the gap. Written as DNA, the CDR3 is TGTGCCAGCAGTTTGGCAGGGCCGAACACTGAAGCTTTCTTT. As protein: CASSLAGPNTEAFF.

The chain combines TRBV14 with TRBJ2-4; maybe TRBD1 (5 bases). CDR3 length: 15 residues. Germline V CDR1 and CDR2: SGHDN, FVKESK. V was trimmed by 4 bases and J by 3 bases, leaving 13 bases between them. DNA of the CDR3: TGTGCCAGCAGCCCTGGGGCAGGAGTCAAAAACATTCAGTACTTC. This gives the protein CASSPGAGVKNIQYF.

V gene TRBV12-3 or TRBV12-4 combines with J gene TRBJ1-5; no reliable D call. The V and J ends lost 5 bases and 10 bases respectively, with 12 bases between them. CDR3 length equals 12 residues. The CDR3 loop is CASSHETDPQHF. The DNA for the CDR3 is TGTGCCAGCAGTCACGAAACAGATCCCCAGCATTTT.

The table lists this clonotype with a few counts. The chain carries TRBV29-1 and TRBJ2-2; D gene ambiguous. Germline loops: CDR1 SQVTM, CDR2 ANQGSEA. The CDR3 is made up of 13 amino acids. With 2 bases removed from V and 6 bases from J, the gap between germline ends came to 10 bases. The CDR3 loop reads CSVEPRQPGELFF. CDR3 bases: TGCAGCGTTGAACCCCGGCAGCCCGGGGAGCTGTTTTTT.

The CDR3 spells CSVRPTGGDTGELFF. CDR3 DNA: TGCAGCGTCCGACCAACAGGGGGCGACACCGGGGAGCTGTTTTTT. The chain employs TRBV29-1 and TRBJ2-2; the match to TRBD1 covers 9 bases. Trimming removed 6 bases from V and 3 bases from J; junction bases left unmatched: 8. Per germline, CDR1 SQVTM and CDR2 ANQGSEA. This CDR3 comprises 15 residues.

This clonotype was picked up a small number of times. CDR3 protein: CSAWTGGTDTQYF. DNA of the CDR3: TGCAGTGCTTGGACAGGGGGCACAGATACGCAGTATTTT. The gene calls are TRBV20-1 and TRBJ2-3; 9 nucleotides line up with TRBD1. The CDR3 extends over 13 amino acids. Germline V gene lookup returns CDR1 DFQATT and CDR2 SNEGSKA (reference sequence). Trimming cost V 5 bases and J 1 base; bases outside gene matches: 1.

This clonotype showed up just a few times. The V call is TRBV29-1, the J call TRBJ1-4, with D unresolved. The CDR3 covers 13 residues. Germline assignment: CDR1 SQVTM and CDR2 ANQGSEA. The V end lost 0 bases, the J end lost 8 bases, and 10 bases lay between the germline ends. The CDR3: CSVEDGVREKLFF. CDR3 coding DNA: TGCAGCGTTGAAGATGGGGTTCGGGAAAAACTGTTTTTT.

This clonotype was picked up many times. This chain uses TRBV20-1 with TRBJ2-7; D is possibly TRBD1 (6 bases). The CDR3 is 13 amino acids. CDR1 and CDR2 from the germline V gene are DFQATT and SNEGSKA (reference sequence). V shed 1 base and J shed 3 bases, with 10 bases lying between them. The CDR3 DNA sequence: TGCAGTGCTAGAGGGGACAAAGACTACGAGCAGTACGTC. Translating it yields CSARGDKDYEQYV.

The chain has TRBV7-8 and TRBJ2-1; 9 nucleotides match TRBD2. The CDR3 runs to 16 residues. J was trimmed by 7 bases and V by 2 bases; bases with no gene match: 9. Germline CDR1 and CDR2: SGHVS and FQNEAQ. CDR3 nucleotide sequence: TGTGCCAGCAGCTTATTTAGCGGGGGAATGGAGAATGAGCAGTTCTTC. Protein product: CASSLFSGGMENEQFF.

This chain links TRBV28 with TRBJ2-2, with D unclear. The CDR3 runs 14 residues. V lost 2 bases and J lost 1, with 5 bases in between. Germline V CDR1 and CDR2: MDHEN, SYDVKM. CDR3 residues: CASSLMGNTGELFF. The DNA for the CDR3 is TGTGCCAGCAGTTTAATGGGGAACACCGGGGAGCTGTTTTTT. Together with reference TRBV28 and TRBJ2-2, the CDR3 gives the full variable domain: DVKVTQSSRYLVKRTGEKVFLECVQDMDHENMFWYRQDPGLGLRLIYFSYDVKMKEKGDIPEGYSVSREKKERFSLILESASTNQTSMYLCASSLMGNTGELFFGEGSRLTVL.

This clonotype was detected a few times. This chain uses TRBV12-3 or TRBV12-4 with TRBJ2-1; the D gene is possibly TRBD1 (6 bases). Trimming removed 6 bases at V and 11 bases at J, with 14 bases between. This CDR3 spans 12 amino acids. The CDR3 sequence: CASRPSQGKQFF. CDR3 DNA: TGTGCCAGCAGGCCTTCTCAGGGGAAGCAGTTCTTC.

This clonotype was detected only a few times. The CDR3 here is CASSLVKAGRLAKNIQYF. The CDR3 bases are TGTGCCAGCAGTTTAGTTAAAGCAGGGCGTTTAGCCAAAAACATTCAGTACTTC. This chain joins TRBV12-3 or TRBV12-4 and TRBJ2-4, with D perhaps matching TRBD1 (5 bases). Deletions cut 1 base from V and 0 bases from J, with 16 bases between. The CDR3 length is 18 residues.

This clonotype was found a few times. The chain joins TRBV12-3 or TRBV12-4 to TRBJ1-1, with 7 bases fitting TRBD1. V lost 6 bases, J lost 1 base, and 5 bases stayed unmatched. This CDR3 is built from 14 residues. The CDR3 reads CASSRGTANTEAFF. CDR3 nucleotides: TGTGCCAGCAGCCGCGGGACAGCGAACACTGAAGCTTTCTTT.

This clonotype showed up just a few times. V usage is TRBV7-7 and J usage is TRBJ2-1; D perhaps matches TRBD2 (5 bases). This CDR3 region has 13 residues. Per germline, CDR1 SSHAT and CDR2 FNYEAQ (reference sequence). Trimming removed 3 bases from V and 5 bases from J, with 8 bases in between. CDR3: CASSLDLNNEQFF. Here the CDR3 DNA reads TGTGCCAGCAGCTTGGACTTAAACAATGAGCAGTTCTTC.

V and J are TRBV4-3 and TRBJ2-1; D call uncertain. Trimming removed 1 base from V and 7 bases from J, with 8 bases in between. The germline CDR1 and CDR2 sequences are LGHNA and YSLEER. The CDR3 runs to 13 residues. The CDR3 coding sequence is TGCGCCAGCAGCCAAGGGTGGTATAATGAGCAGTTCTTC. Residues: CASSQGWYNEQFF.

This clonotype was seen only a few times. The V call is TRBV3-1, the J call TRBJ2-7; D gene ambiguous. The CDR3 has 13 residues. Germline lookup yields CDR1 LGHDT and CDR2 YNNKEL (reference sequence). V was cut by 3 bases and J by 4 bases, with 10 bases left in between. The CDR3 loop reads CASSQGTSYEQYV. CDR3 DNA: TGTGCCAGCAGCCAGGGTACGTCTTACGAGCAGTACGTC.

A few counts support this clonotype. The chain is built from TRBV5-1 and TRBJ2-3; 9 bases align to TRBD2. CDR1 is SGHRS, CDR2 YFSETQ, per germline. CDR3 size: 15 residues. With 5 bases clipped from V and 3 bases from J, the junction kept 7 bases outside the gene matches. CDR3 region: CASSRGGARTDTQYF. The DNA of the CDR3 is TGCGCCAGCAGTCGCGGGGGGGCTCGGACAGATACGCAGTATTTT.

The rearrangement links TRBV29-1 to TRBJ2-7; perhaps D is TRBD1 or TRBD2 (5 bases each). V was pared by 6 bases and J by 3 bases, with 9 bases between. The CDR3 has 11 residues. CDR1 is SQVTM and CDR2 is ANQGSEA in the germline V gene. CDR3 region: CSVGVYYEQYF. CDR3 bases: TGCAGCGTGGGGGTTTACTACGAGCAGTACTTC.

This clonotype has just a few counts. The gene calls are TRBV15 and TRBJ2-1; 10 bases match TRBD2. The CDR3 sequence is 15 residues long. Per germline, CDR1 LNHNV and CDR2 YYDKDF (reference sequence). V shed 9 bases and J 5 bases; nucleotides not matched to a gene: 10. In nucleotides, the CDR3 is TGTGCCACGCGGAAACTAGCGGGAAGCAACAATGAGCAGTTCTTC. This sequence encodes CATRKLAGSNNEQFF. Full variable domain (outside the CDR3, taken from reference TRBV15 and TRBJ2-1): DAMVIQNPRYQVTQFGKPVTLSCSQTLNHNVMYWYQQKSSQAPKLLFHYYDKDFNNEADTPDNFQSRRPNTSFCFLDIRSPGLGDTAMYLCATRKLAGSNNEQFFGPGTRLTVL.

The rearrangement links TRBV20-1 to TRBJ2-1, with D maybe TRBD2 (6 bases). Germline V CDR1 and CDR2: DFQATT, SNEGSKA (reference sequence). The CDR3 contains 12 residues. Trimming took off 4 bases at V and 4 bases at J, with 8 bases between the two ends. For the CDR3, the DNA is TGCAGTGCTACACGGGAGTACAATGAGCAGTTCTTC. It codes for CSATREYNEQFF.

This clonotype was seen more than once but under ten times. This chain links TRBV12-3 or TRBV12-4 with TRBJ2-5; D not resolved. The CDR3 covers 15 residues. Trimming stripped 3 bases from V and 1 base from J, with 12 bases between. Written as DNA, the CDR3 is TGTGCCAGCAGTTTGGGGAAATTGGTCCAAGAGACCCAGTACTTC. It yields the protein CASSLGKLVQETQYF.

This clonotype came up a few times. The rearrangement links TRBV20-1 to TRBJ1-1; perhaps TRBD1 as D (6 bases). Germline V CDR1 and CDR2: DFQATT, SNEGSKA (reference sequence). The CDR3 consists of 14 residues. Between the trimmed V and J ends, which lost 6 bases and 1 base, there was a span of 15 bases. This chain's CDR3 is CSAPQGLGNTEAFF. In nucleotides, the CDR3 is TGCAGTGCCCCACAGGGTTTAGGGAACACTGAAGCTTTCTTT.

V is TRBV20-1 and J is TRBJ2-7, with 8 nucleotides matching TRBD2. Looked up from germline, CDR1 is DFQATT and CDR2 is SNEGSKA (reference sequence). This CDR3 has 13 amino acids. V shed 5 bases, J shed 3 bases, and the junction held 6 bases outside the gene matches. The DNA for the CDR3 is TGCAGTGCTGCCAAGCGGGGGAGCTACGAGCAGTACGTC. This sequence encodes CSAAKRGSYEQYV.

The V and J genes are TRBV12-3 or TRBV12-4 and TRBJ2-5; TRBD2 aligns across 8 bases. V was clipped by 5 bases and J by 4 bases; unmatched bases: 9. There are 15 residues in the CDR3. The CDR3 sequence: CASSPHRGGGETQYF. The CDR3 nucleotides read TGTGCCAGCAGTCCCCACCGGGGGGGCGGAGAGACCCAGTACTTC.

For the CDR3, the DNA is TGTGCCAGCAGCCCCTCGAGGGGGAGATCAGATACGCAGTATTTT. Its protein is CASSPSRGRSDTQYF. The chain carries TRBV3-1 and TRBJ2-3; a weak D match, TRBD1 (6 bases). The CDR3 extends over 15 amino acids. V shed 4 bases and J shed 4 bases, with 15 bases lying between them. CDR1 is LGHDT and CDR2 is YNNKEL in the germline V gene (reference sequence).

This clonotype was seen more than once but under ten times. V gene TRBV5-1 combines with J gene TRBJ2-2; D remains ambiguous. Per the germline V gene, CDR1 is SGHRS and CDR2 is YFSETQ. This CDR3 comprises 17 residues. V lost 2 bases and J lost 0, with 14 bases in between. This CDR3 is CASSFPESTANTGELFF. The CDR3 DNA sequence: TGCGCCAGCAGCTTTCCGGAGTCTACGGCGAACACCGGGGAGCTGTTTTTT. Using reference TRBV5-1 and TRBJ2-2 for the parts outside the CDR3, the full variable domain is KAGVTQTPRYLIKTRGQQVTLSCSPISGHRSVSWYQQTPGQGLQFLFEYFSETQRNKGNFPGRFSGRQFSNSRSEMNVSTLELGDSALYLCASSFPESTANTGELFFGEGSRLTVL.